Listed below are T cell receptor beta chains from one sample, sequenced in a study of response to subunit inactivated influenza vaccine. TCRdb used MiXCR to reprocess the RT-PCR reads, holding one entry per CDR3 protein. Of 600,000 to 700,000 distinct CDR3 sequences in the sample, 11% to 15% were seen once. The specimen comprised PBMCs from blood, sampled roughly 2 weeks before vaccination. The receptor source for this set is a man aged 45-65 years who received an inactivated influenza vaccine. The CDR3 runs from the conserved cysteine through the conserved F or W.

j_gene: TRBJ2-7
len: 15
v_gene: TRBV5-1
CDR3aa: CASSGQPGLDYEQYF

j_gene: TRBJ2-7
len: 16
v_gene: TRBV10-3
CDR3aa: CAISDTSGPLSYEQYF

j_gene: TRBJ2-3
len: 15
v_gene: TRBV6-1
CDR3aa: CASTGLVGATDTQYF

j_gene: TRBJ2-5
len: 15
v_gene: TRBV4-1
CDR3aa: CASKFTGPPGETQYF

j_gene: TRBJ1-2
len: 17
v_gene: TRBV5-6
CDR3aa: CASSFMLRGGATRSYTF

j_gene: TRBJ1-1
len: 11
v_gene: TRBV12-3/TRBV12-4
CDR3aa: CASSFGNEAFF

j_gene: TRBJ2-7
len: 15
v_gene: TRBV18
CDR3aa: CASSKGQGFSYEQYF

j_gene: TRBJ2-3
len: 15
v_gene: TRBV27
CDR3aa: CASSPVLPRPDTQYF

j_gene: TRBJ2-1
len: 16
v_gene: TRBV5-1
CDR3aa: CASSLGGWSSYNEQFF

j_gene: TRBJ1-2
len: 11
v_gene: TRBV27
CDR3aa: CASIYRGGYTF

j_gene: TRBJ2-1
len: 15
v_gene: TRBV20-1
CDR3aa: CSAKKDGPLYNEQFF

j_gene: TRBJ2-1
len: 15
v_gene: TRBV4-2
CDR3aa: CASSQDLVSYNEQFF

j_gene: TRBJ2-7
len: 12
v_gene: TRBV7-9
CDR3aa: CASSSIPIEQYF

j_gene: TRBJ1-1
len: 12
v_gene: TRBV19
CDR3aa: CASSIDSSEAFF

j_gene: TRBJ2-2
len: 13
v_gene: TRBV20-1
CDR3aa: CSASFPDTGELFF

j_gene: TRBJ2-2
len: 16
v_gene: TRBV4-3
CDR3aa: CASSQDSAGVNGELFF

j_gene: TRBJ2-7
len: 14
v_gene: TRBV7-2
CDR3aa: CASSLTSGIYEQYF

j_gene: TRBJ2-1
len: 15
v_gene: TRBV5-1
CDR3aa: CASSLGGGRPHEQFF

j_gene: TRBJ2-5
len: 13
v_gene: TRBV20-1
CDR3aa: CSAKGTSAETQYF

j_gene: TRBJ2-5
len: 15
v_gene: TRBV12-3/TRBV12-4
CDR3aa: CASSLGQARQETQYF

j_gene: TRBJ2-7
len: 13
v_gene: TRBV7-2
CDR3aa: CASSHRTTYEQYF

j_gene: TRBJ2-7
len: 14
v_gene: TRBV5-6
CDR3aa: CASSSRGGAHEQYF